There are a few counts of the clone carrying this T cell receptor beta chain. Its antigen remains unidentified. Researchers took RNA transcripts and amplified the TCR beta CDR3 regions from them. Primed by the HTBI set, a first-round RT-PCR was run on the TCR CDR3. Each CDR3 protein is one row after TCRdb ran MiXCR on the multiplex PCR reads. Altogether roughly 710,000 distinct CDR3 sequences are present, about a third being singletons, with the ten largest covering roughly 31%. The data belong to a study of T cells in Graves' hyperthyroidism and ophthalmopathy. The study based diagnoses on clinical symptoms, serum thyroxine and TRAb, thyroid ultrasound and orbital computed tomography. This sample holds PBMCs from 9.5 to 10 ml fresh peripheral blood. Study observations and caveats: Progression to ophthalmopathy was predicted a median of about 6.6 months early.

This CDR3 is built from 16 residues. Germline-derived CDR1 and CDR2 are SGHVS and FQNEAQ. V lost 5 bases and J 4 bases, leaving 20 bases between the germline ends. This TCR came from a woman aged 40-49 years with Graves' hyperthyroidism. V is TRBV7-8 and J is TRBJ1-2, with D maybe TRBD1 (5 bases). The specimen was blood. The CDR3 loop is CASSKSWSQGTYGYTF. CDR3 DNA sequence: TGTGCCAGCAGCAAAAGTTGGTCCCAGGGCACCTATGGCTACACCTTC.